Each of the 8 T cell receptor beta chains below was sequenced from the same sample in a study of CD8 T cells in ankylosing spondylitis. One entry per CDR3 protein, called by TCRdb with MiXCR from the 5' RACE reads. The sample has about 140,000 distinct CDR3 sequences, roughly 31% seen once. The sample was synovial fluid, either unsorted or a sorted T cell fraction (not recorded which). These receptors were collected from a male donor with ankylosing spondylitis.

Details on this clonotype: The CDR3 ends on some other residue instead of the conserved phenylalanine or tryptophan, so this is likely a read error. It is unclear where the CDR3 begins or ends on the DNA, so no DNA is shown, and the CDR3 is as TCRdb lists it. This chain uses TRBV27 with TRBJ2-7; the table's D gene call, TRBD1, was not cross checked with the DNA. With termini counted, the CDR3 has 10 amino acids. Germline assignment: CDR1 MNHEY and CDR2 SMNVEV (reference sequence). CDR3 sequence: CASSSPPGPQ.

The chain links TRBV7-2 to TRBJ1-2; D is possibly TRBD1 (6 bases). Germline values: CDR1 SGHTA, CDR2 FQGNSA. V was clipped by 5 bases and J by 8 bases, with 18 bases between them. This CDR3 spans 14 amino acids. CDR3 protein: CASSLYRAREGYTF. CDR3 coding DNA: TGTGCCAGCAGCCTTTACAGGGCGAGGGAGGGCTACACCTTC.

This clonotype was counted ten times or more. V gene TRBV7-8 combines with J gene TRBJ2-1; weak D call: TRBD2 (5 bases). V was cut by 5 bases and J by 2 bases, with 16 bases left in between. Germline CDR1 SGHVS, CDR2 FQNEAQ. The CDR3 is 16 amino acids. The CDR3, as DNA: TGTGCCAGCAGCCCTCGCAGCGGTACAACCTACAATGAGCAGTTCTTC. It codes for CASSPRSGTTYNEQFF.

The chain carries TRBV20-1 and TRBJ2-1; 8 nucleotides line up with TRBD2. The trim removed 2 bases at V and 4 bases at J, leaving 7 bases unmatched. The CDR3 is 15 residues long. Germline V gene sequence: CDR1 DFQATT, CDR2 SNEGSKA (reference sequence). The DNA for the CDR3 is TGCAGTGCTAGATCTGCGGGAGGCAAATACAATGAGCAGTTCTTC. It is translated as CSARSAGGKYNEQFF.

The chain combines TRBV27 with TRBJ1-5; 7 nucleotides line up with TRBD1. This CDR3 region has 14 residues. Per germline, CDR1 MNHEY and CDR2 SMNVEV (reference sequence). V lost 8 bases, J lost 6 bases, and 10 bases stayed unmatched. The CDR3 DNA reads as TGTGCCAGCCAAGACAGGGCGGTAGGTCAGCCCCAGCATTTT. It codes for CASQDRAVGQPQHF.

This clonotype was recorded many times. V and J are TRBV4-2 and TRBJ2-1, with D unresolved. The germline V gene encodes CDR1 LGHNA and CDR2 YNFKEQ. V lost 3 bases to trimming and J lost 7 bases, with 16 bases between them. The CDR3 is 15 residues long. The CDR3 region is CASSHFVADGNEQFF. In nucleotides, the CDR3 is TGTGCCAGCAGCCACTTTGTGGCAGATGGGAATGAGCAGTTCTTC.

This chain joins TRBV6-1 and TRBJ2-7, with TRBD2 identical over 9 bases. Losses at the gene ends were 6 bases for V and 4 bases for J; bases not matched to a gene: 10. CDR3 length: 15 amino acids. The germline V gene has CDR1 MNHNS and CDR2 SASEGT. The CDR3 sequence: CASRRTSGSGYEQYF. DNA for the CDR3: TGTGCCAGCAGACGTACTAGCGGGTCCGGGTACGAGCAGTACTTC.

The V call is TRBV7-2, the J call TRBJ2-7; 7 nucleotides align to TRBD1. CDR3 length: 15 residues. The V segment lost 5 bases and the J segment 0 bases; nucleotides outside the gene matches: 7. Germline CDR1 and CDR2: SGHTA and FQGNSA. The CDR3, as DNA: TGTGCCAGCAGCGTACAGGGGAGAAGCTCCTACGAGCAGTACTTC. This codes for CASSVQGRSSYEQYF.